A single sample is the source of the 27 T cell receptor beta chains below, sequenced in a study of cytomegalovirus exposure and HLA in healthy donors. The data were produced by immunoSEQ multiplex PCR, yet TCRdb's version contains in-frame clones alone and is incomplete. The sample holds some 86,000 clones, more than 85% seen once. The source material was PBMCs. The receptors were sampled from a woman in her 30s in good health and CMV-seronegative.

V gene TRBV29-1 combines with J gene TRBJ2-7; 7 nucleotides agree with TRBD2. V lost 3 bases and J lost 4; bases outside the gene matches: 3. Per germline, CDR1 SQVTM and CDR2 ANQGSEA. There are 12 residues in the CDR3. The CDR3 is CSVDGGGYEQYF. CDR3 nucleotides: TGCAGCGTTGATGGGGGGGGGTACGAGCAGTACTTC.

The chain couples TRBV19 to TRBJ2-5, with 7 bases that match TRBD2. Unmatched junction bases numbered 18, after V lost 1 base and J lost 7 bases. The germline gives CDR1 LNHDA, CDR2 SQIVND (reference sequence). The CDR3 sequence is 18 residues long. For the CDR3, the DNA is TGTGCCAGTAGTATAGTTTTTGGGGGGGACCCTGGAAAGGGGACCCAGTACTTC. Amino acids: CASSIVFGGDPGKGTQYF.

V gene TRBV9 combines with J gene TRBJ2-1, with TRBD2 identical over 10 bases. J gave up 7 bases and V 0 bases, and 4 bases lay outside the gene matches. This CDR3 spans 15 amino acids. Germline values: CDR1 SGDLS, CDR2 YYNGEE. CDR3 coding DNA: TGTGCCAGCAGCGTAGGGAGCGGGGGGGCAAATGAGCAGTTCTTC. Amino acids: CASSVGSGGANEQFF.

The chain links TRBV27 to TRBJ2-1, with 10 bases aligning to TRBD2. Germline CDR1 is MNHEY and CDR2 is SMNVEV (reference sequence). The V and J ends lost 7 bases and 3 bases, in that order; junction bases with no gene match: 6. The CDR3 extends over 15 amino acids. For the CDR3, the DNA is TGTGCCAGCACGCCGTTAGCGGGGGGCTACAATGAGCAGTTCTTC. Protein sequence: CASTPLAGGYNEQFF.

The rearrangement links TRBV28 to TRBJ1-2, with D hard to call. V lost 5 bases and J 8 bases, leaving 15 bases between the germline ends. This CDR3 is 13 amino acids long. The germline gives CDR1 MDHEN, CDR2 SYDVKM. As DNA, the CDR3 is TGTGCCAGCAGTGTCCGTTCGCGGGGAGGCTACACCTTC. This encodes CASSVRSRGGYTF.

Here the CDR3 reads CASSIRDTYGYTF. As DNA, the CDR3 is TGTGCCAGTAGTATCCGGGACACCTATGGCTACACCTTC. The chain is built from TRBV19 and TRBJ1-2; D may be TRBD1 (6 bases). The CDR3 totals 13 residues. CDR1 is LNHDA, CDR2 SQIVND, per germline (reference sequence). V was trimmed by 3 bases and J by 4 bases, leaving 9 bases between them.

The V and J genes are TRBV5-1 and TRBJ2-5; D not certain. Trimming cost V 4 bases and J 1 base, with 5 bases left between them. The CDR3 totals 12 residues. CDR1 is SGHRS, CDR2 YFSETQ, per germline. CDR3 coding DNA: TGCGCCAGCAGCCTGAGCCAAGAGACCCAGTACTTC. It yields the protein CASSLSQETQYF.

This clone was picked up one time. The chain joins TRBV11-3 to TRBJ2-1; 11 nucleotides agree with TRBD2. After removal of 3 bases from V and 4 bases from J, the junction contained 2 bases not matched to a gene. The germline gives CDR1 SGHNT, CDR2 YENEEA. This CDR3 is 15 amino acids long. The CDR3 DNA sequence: TGTGCCAGCAGCTTTAGCGGGGGGGCTTACAATGAGCAGTTCTTC. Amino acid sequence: CASSFSGGAYNEQFF.

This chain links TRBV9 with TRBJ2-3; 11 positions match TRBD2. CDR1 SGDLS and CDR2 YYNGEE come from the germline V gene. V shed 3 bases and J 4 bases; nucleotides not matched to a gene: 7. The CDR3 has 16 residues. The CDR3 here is CASSGPSGRTSDTQYF. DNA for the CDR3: TGTGCCAGCAGCGGGCCTAGCGGGAGGACTTCAGATACGCAGTATTTT.

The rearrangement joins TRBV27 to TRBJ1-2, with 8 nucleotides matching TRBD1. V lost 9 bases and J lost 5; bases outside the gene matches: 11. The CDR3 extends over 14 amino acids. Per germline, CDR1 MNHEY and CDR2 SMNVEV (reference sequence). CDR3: CASAQGVEAYGYTF. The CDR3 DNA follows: TGTGCCAGTGCACAGGGGGTGGAGGCTTATGGCTACACCTTC.

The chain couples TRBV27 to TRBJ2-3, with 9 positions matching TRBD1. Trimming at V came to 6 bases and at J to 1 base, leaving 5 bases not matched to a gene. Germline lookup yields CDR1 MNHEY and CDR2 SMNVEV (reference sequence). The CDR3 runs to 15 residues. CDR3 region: CASSLRDRGTDTQYF. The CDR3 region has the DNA TGTGCCAGCAGCCTCCGGGACAGGGGCACAGATACGCAGTATTTT.

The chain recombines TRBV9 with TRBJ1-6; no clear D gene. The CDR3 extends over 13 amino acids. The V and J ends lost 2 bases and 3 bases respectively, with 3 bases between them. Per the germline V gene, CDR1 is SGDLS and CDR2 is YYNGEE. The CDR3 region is CASSVNYNSPLHF. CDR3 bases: TGTGCCAGCAGCGTCAACTATAATTCACCCCTCCACTTT.

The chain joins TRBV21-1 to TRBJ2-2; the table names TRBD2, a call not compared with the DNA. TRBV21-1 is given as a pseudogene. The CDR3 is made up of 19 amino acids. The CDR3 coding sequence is TGTGCCAGCAGCAAAGAGAGAATAGCGGGGCCCTCGAACACCGGGGAGCTGTTTTTT. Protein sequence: CASSKERIAGPSNTGELFF.

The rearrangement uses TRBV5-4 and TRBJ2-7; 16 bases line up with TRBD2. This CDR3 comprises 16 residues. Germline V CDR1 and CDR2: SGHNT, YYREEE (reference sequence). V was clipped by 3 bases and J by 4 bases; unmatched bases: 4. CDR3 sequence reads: CASSSGLAGGPYEQYF. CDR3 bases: TGTGCCAGCAGCTCGGGACTAGCGGGAGGGCCATACGAGCAGTACTTC.

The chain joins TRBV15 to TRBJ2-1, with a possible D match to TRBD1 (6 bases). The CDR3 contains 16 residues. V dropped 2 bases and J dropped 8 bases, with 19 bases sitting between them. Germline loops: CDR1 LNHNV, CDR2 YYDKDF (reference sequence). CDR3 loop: CATSRQGSRTGDEQFF. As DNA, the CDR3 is TGTGCCACCAGCAGACAGGGGTCCCGTACCGGGGATGAGCAGTTCTTC.

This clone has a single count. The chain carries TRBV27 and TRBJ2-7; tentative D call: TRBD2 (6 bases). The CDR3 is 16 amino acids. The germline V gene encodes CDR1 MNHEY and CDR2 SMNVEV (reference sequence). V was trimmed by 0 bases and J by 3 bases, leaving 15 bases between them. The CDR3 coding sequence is TGTGCCAGCAGTTTATCGGGGAGGTTTGGCTACTACGAGCAGTACTTC. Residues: CASSLSGRFGYYEQYF.

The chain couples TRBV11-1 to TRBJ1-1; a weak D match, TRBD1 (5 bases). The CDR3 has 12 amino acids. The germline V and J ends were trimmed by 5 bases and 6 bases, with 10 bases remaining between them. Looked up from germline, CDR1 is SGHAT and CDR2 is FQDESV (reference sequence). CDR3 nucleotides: TGTGCCAGCAGCCCGGCGGGGGCTGAAGCTTTCTTT. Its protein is CASSPAGAEAFF.

CDR3 DNA: TGTGCCAGCAGCCCGACTAGCGGGAGGGCCGGGGAGCTGTTTTTT. Its protein is CASSPTSGRAGELFF. The chain employs TRBV5-4 and TRBJ2-2; TRBD2 matches at 14 bases. The germline V gene has CDR1 SGHNT and CDR2 YYREEE (reference sequence). With V trimmed by 4 bases and J by 6 bases, 2 bases remained unmatched. This CDR3 has 15 amino acids.

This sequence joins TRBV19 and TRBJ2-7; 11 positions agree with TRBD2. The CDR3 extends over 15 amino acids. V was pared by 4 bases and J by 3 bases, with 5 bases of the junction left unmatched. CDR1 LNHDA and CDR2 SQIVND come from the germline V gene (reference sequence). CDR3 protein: CASSTSSGGIYEQYF. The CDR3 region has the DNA TGTGCCAGTAGTACCTCTAGCGGGGGGATCTACGAGCAGTACTTC.

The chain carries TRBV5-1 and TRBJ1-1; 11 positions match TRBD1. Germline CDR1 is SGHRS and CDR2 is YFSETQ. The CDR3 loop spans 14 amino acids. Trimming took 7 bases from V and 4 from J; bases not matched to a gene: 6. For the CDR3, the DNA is TGCGCCAGCGGTCCGGGGACAGGGGGCACTGAAGCTTTCTTT. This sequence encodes CASGPGTGGTEAFF. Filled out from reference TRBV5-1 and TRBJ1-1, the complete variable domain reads KAGVTQTPRYLIKTRGQQVTLSCSPISGHRSVSWYQQTPGQGLQFLFEYFSETQRNKGNFPGRFSGRQFSNSRSEMNVSTLELGDSALYLCASGPGTGGTEAFFGQGTRLTVV.

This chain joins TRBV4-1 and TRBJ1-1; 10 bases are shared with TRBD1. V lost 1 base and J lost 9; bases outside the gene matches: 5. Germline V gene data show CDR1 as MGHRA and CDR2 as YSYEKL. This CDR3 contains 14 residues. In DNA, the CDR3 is TGCGCCAGCAGCCAAGTTGGGACAGGGGCGCAAGCTTTCTTT. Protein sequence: CASSQVGTGAQAFF.

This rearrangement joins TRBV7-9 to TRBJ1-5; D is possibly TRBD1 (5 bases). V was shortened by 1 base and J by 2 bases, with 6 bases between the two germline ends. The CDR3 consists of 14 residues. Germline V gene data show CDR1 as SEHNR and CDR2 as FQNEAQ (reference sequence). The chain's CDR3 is CASSLGGGNQPQHF. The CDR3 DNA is TGTGCCAGCAGCTTAGGGGGCGGCAATCAGCCCCAGCATTTT.

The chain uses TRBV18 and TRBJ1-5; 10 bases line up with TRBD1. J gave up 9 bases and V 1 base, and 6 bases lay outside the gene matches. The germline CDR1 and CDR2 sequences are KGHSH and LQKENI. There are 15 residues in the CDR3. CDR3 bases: TGTGCCAGCTCACCACTGGGACAGGGGACCAGGCCCCAGCATTTT. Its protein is CASSPLGQGTRPQHF.

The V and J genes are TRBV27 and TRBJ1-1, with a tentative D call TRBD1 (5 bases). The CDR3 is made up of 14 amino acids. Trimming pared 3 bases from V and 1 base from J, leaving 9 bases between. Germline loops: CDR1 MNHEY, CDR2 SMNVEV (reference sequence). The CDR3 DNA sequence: TGTGCCAGCAGTTTCAGGGTTTCGAACACTGAAGCTTTCTTT. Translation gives CASSFRVSNTEAFF.

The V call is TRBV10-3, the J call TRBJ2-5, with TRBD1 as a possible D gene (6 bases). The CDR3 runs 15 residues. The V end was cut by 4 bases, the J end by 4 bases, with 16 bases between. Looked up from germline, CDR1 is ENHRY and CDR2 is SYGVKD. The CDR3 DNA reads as TGTGCCATCAGTGCTGACGGACTCAGGGGAGAGACCCAGTACTTC. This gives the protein CAISADGLRGETQYF.

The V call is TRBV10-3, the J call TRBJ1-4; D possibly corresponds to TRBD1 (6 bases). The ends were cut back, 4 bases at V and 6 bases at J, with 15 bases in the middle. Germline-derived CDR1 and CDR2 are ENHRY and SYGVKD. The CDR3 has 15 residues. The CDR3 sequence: CAISAQGGNYEKLFF. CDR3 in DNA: TGTGCCATCAGTGCACAGGGTGGGAATTATGAAAAACTGTTTTTT.

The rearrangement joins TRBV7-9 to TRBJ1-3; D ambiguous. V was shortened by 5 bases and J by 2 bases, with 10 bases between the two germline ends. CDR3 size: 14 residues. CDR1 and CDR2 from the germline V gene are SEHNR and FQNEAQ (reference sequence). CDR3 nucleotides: TGTGCCAGCAGCCCCTCCGGGACTGGAAACACCATATATTTT. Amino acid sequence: CASSPSGTGNTIYF.